This T cell receptor (beta chain) was captured in a study of persistence of HIV-infected CD4 T cells. As for this clone: Its antigen remains unknown.

The libraries were made with immunoSEQ version 4 in survey mode. Template was genomic DNA at 10 ng/uL, with up to roughly 1 ug used per sample. Data came from immunoSEQ multiplex PCR; TCRdb stores just in-frame clones and leaves some out. This sample has about 40,000 clones, with about 91% found just once. This nonspecific control used anti-CD3/anti-CD28 bead stimulation of CD4+ T cells. Sorting selected CD4+ T cells upregulating both CD40 ligand and CD69. The CDR3 sequence is 13 residues long. V dropped 9 bases and J dropped 7; count of bases not matched to a gene: 12. Germline CDR1 is ENHRY and CDR2 is SYGVKD.

The sequence was collected from an adult man with HIV who was CMV-seropositive. The sequenced sample was CD4+ T cells sorted from PBMCs after approximately 19-hour stimulation, obtained from a patient who received antiretroviral therapy. The rearrangement joins TRBV10-3 to TRBJ2-7; 7 positions agree with TRBD1. DNA of the CDR3: TGTGCCATTACGCCGGGGACAGTGGAGGAGCAGTACTTC. Translated, it gives CAITPGTVEEQYF.